The T cell receptor beta chain described here comes from a study of blood T cell repertoires in COVID-19 (dated by TCRdb to 2018 to 2021). About the investigation overall: Samples covering the acute and convalescent phases of COVID-19 were provided by collaborators in the United States, Italy and Spain. The material from the prospective study consisted of cDNA or gDNA derived from T cells, B-cell-depleted T cells, or PBMCs. The dataset comprised deeply sampled blood TCRbeta repertoires from subjects exposed to, actively infected with, or recovered from COVID-19. The repertoires were released in a freely available public database meant as a resource for research on the immune response to SARS-CoV-2. The samples were drawn from the first 160 participants of the ongoing ImmuneRACE study and from 1,254 subjects provided by 6 global collaborators. HLA class I and class II types, where available, came from metadata supplied by the sample provider rather than from assay-based typing. A de-identified subject ID, COVID-19 status, age in years and sex were almost always included in the sample metadata. Overall study results and their limits: The quantity of clinical and demographic metadata differed by source and by participant and was supplied without curation.

The CDR3 numbers 16 residues from cysteine through phenylalanine. Only the CDR3 portion is preserved as DNA: 48 bases, with reading frame beginning at the first base. From V the trimming removes 4 bases and from J it removes 3 bases, while the gene matches leave 11 bases of the junction unaccounted for. CDR1 and CDR2, per the germline V gene (reference sequence), are MNHEY and SMNVEV. About this clone: Its antigen is currently not known. Base qualities are not at hand, and no much larger clone is one base apart.

TCRbeta CDR3 regions were amplified from genomic DNA by means of the immunoSEQ Assay, a bias-controlled multiplex PCR. Regarding the original processing steps: Nucleated cell counts per sample were estimated from amplification of reference gene primers within the assay. Sequence reads were collapsed and filtered to measure the absolute abundance of every unique TCRbeta CDR3 rearrangement. For each sample, productive Simpson clonality was calculated as the square root of Simpson's diversity index over productive rearrangements. Imported from immuneACCESS, the table was reduced by TCRdb to in-frame sequences with V and J called. These copies leave out some clones; in studies compared against another copy, an unresolved V gene accounts for under half, and the cause of the remainder is not known. The V and J calls and the clone size are those of that table, but D and trimming were determined from the DNA. The sample has about 120,000 clones on record, around three quarters of them singletons. The top ten clonotypes cover under 20% of the sample.

Each collaborating institution followed its own protocols to collect whole blood in K2EDTA tubes. For TCRbeta analysis, collaborators shipped samples as frozen whole blood, isolated PBMCs, or DNA extracted from either of those sample types. Sample: peripheral blood. The chain joins TRBV27 to TRBJ2-5; TRBD2 fits 7 bases in the junction. This receptor was obtained from a man aged 55 to 70 with active or convalescent COVID-19. The CDR3 loop reads CASSSPSGGGKETQYF. At the DNA level, the sequence is TGTGCCAGCAGTTCCCCCTCGGGGGGAGGAAAAGAGACCCAGTACTTC.